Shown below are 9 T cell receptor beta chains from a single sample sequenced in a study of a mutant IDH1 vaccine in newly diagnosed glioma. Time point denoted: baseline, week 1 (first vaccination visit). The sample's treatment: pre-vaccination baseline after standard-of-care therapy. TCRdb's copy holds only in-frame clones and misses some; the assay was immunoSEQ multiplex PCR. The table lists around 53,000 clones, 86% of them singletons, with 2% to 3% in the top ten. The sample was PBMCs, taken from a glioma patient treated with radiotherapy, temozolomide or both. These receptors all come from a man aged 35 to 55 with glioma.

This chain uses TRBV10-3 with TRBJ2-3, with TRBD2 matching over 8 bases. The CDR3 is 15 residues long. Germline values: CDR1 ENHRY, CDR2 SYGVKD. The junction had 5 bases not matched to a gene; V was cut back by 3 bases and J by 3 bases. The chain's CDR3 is CAISEELAATDTQYF. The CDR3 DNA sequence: TGTGCCATCAGTGAAGAACTAGCGGCGACAGATACGCAGTATTTT.

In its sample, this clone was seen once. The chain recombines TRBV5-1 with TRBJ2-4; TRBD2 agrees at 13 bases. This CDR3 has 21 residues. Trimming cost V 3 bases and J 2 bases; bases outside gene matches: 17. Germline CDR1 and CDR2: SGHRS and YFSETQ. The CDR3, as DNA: TGCGCCAGCAGCTCCATTCCCCGACTAGCGGGAGGAGGGTGGACCAAAAACATTCAGTACTTC. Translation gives CASSSIPRLAGGGWTKNIQYF.

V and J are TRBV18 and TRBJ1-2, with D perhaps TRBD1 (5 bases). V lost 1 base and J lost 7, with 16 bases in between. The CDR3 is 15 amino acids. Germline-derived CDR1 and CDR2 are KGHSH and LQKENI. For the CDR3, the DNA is TGTGCCAGCTCACCACGACAGCCTCCGGAGGCTGGCTACACCTTC. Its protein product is CASSPRQPPEAGYTF.

The DNA of the CDR3 is TGTGCCAGCAGTGCGCCGGGACTAGCGGGATATGGCGAGCAGTACTTC. Translation gives CASSAPGLAGYGEQYF. This sequence joins TRBV6-6 and TRBJ2-7, with 13 positions matching TRBD2. The CDR3 covers 16 residues. Germline CDR1 is MNHNY and CDR2 is SVGAGI (reference sequence). J gave up 6 bases and V 5 bases, and 10 bases lay outside the gene matches.

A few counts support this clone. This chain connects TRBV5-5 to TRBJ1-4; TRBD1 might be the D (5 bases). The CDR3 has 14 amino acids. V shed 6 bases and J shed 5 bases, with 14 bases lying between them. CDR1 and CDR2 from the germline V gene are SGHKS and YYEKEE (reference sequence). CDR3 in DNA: TGTGCCAGCACTCCAAGGGGCCCAAATGAAAAACTGTTTTTT. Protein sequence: CASTPRGPNEKLFF.

This chain's CDR3 is CASSTRTRETQYF. DNA for the CDR3: TGTGCCAGCAGCACAAGGACGAGAGAGACCCAGTACTTC. The chain recombines TRBV7-6 with TRBJ2-5; D is uncertain. The CDR3 runs 13 residues. Germline-derived CDR1 and CDR2 are SGHVS and FNYEAQ. Trimming took off 5 bases at V and 4 bases at J, with 11 bases between the two ends.

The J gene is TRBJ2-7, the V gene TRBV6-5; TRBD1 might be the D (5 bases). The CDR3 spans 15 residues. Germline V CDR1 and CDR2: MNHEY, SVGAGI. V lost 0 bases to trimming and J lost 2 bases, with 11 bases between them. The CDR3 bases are TGTGCCAGCAGTTACTCGACCTTAGGGGCCTACGAGCAGTACTTC. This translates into CASSYSTLGAYEQYF.

The CDR3 DNA reads TGTGCCAGTAGTGCAACGCGGGAGGTGTACAATGAGCAGTTCTTC. Translating it yields CASSATREVYNEQFF. The chain joins TRBV19 to TRBJ2-1, with 8 bases fitting TRBD2. This CDR3 contains 15 residues. In germline, CDR1 is LNHDA, CDR2 SQIVND (reference sequence). V shed 5 bases, J shed 4 bases, and the junction held 7 bases outside the gene matches.

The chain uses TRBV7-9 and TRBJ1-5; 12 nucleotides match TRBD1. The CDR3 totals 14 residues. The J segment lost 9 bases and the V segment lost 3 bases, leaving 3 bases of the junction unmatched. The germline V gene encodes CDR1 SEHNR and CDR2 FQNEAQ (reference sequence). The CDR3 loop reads CASSFGTGGAPQHF. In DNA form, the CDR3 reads TGTGCCAGCAGCTTCGGGACAGGGGGCGCGCCCCAGCATTTT.